Detailed here is one T cell receptor beta chain. Its cognate antigen is unknown. This PCR relied on a set of 60 Vbeta primers and 13 Jbeta primers. Clones were read by immunoSEQ multiplex PCR, and TCRdb kept only the in-frame ones, dropping some. Of about 190,000 clones detected, 70% to 90% appear once; the ten largest clones hold around 0.3%. The CDR3 consists of 15 residues. Germline lookup yields CDR1 MDHEN and CDR2 SYDVKM. With 5 bases clipped from V and 4 bases from J, the junction kept 11 bases outside the gene matches. These data belong to a study of cytomegalovirus exposure and HLA in healthy donors. For the study at large: In terms of ancestry, the Caucasian-associated cluster contained around 79% of the roughly 400 genotyped donors.

Overall study results and limits: The authors listed 150 to 200 TCR beta chains as cytomegalovirus-associated. It was in a later analysis that TCR association rates were seen to vary by HLA locus, highest for DRB1 and lowest for HLA-C. A prior analysis recorded that most TCR beta V segments were productive about 90% or about 30% of the time.

The sequence derives from a woman in her twenties or thirties in good health and CMV-seronegative. The sequenced material came from PBMCs. The rearrangement joins TRBV28 to TRBJ2-7; 7 nucleotides match TRBD1. The CDR3 protein is CASSNNRGKGYEQYF. CDR3 coding DNA: TGTGCCAGCAGTAACAACAGGGGAAAAGGTTACGAGCAGTACTTC.